This TCR beta chain was recovered during a study of blood T cells in healthy people across ages (dated by TCRdb to the mid-2010s). Notes on the research overall: In model experiments, template switching captured about one uniquely barcoded TCR beta cDNA molecule for every two T cells. Using deep sequencing normalized with unique cDNA molecular identifiers, the study measured how TCR beta repertoire diversity changes with age. Donors were grouped into four age groups: young (average about 15 years), middle-aged (39), aged (around 60) and long-lived (approximately 78). To avoid experimental bias, donors of different ages were spread randomly across the sequencing lanes. The study analyzed two additional independent replicas of 1 million unique cDNA reads from the same blood draw for two donors, one aged 18 to 30 and one aged 80 or older. Findings and caveats that apply to the study as a whole: The percentage of naive T cells measured by flow cytometry correlated strongly with observed TCR beta diversity. As age increased, observed TCR beta diversity per million T cells dropped in a roughly linear way, and a significant reduction was already evident by age approximately 40. Because donor CMV infection status was unknown, age-related changes in expanded clonotypes were potentially confounded. Bulk unsorted PBMC profiling prevented conclusive comparison of naive and antigen-experienced compartments. Estimates of total diversity from one million sequenced T cells were regarded as lower bounds and underestimates. Compared with the aged group, more naive CD4+ T cells, fewer expanded clones and increased TCR diversity were shown by the long-lived group, suggesting age selection.

Measured from the cysteine to the phenylalanine, the CDR3 is 21 residues long. Only the CDR3 portion is preserved as DNA: 63 bases, with reading frame beginning at the first base. Library preparation employed 5' RACE. The instrument was an Illumina HiSeq 2500. A second PCR of roughly 7 to 12 cycles was run with a J-beta primer mix and a sample-barcoded 5' primer. A unique molecular identifier was introduced onto each TCR beta cDNA molecule by a template-switch 5' adaptor carrying 12 random nucleotides. At least 2.5 million CDR3-containing paired-end reads were obtained from each sample. The Mint cDNA synthesis kit, primed by a TRBC-specific oligonucleotide, was used to synthesize first-strand cDNA from all RNA. Following uracil-DNA glycosylase treatment, a first 18-cycle PCR with universal primers M1SS and BC2_uni_R was performed on all cDNA. The paper's processing steps were these. For normalization, 1 million high-quality reads, each with a distinct molecular identifier, were randomly selected from each sample. Instead of being binned into consensus sequences, reads that shared molecular identifiers were thrown out. MiTCR, run with a Q25 quality threshold and the strictest error-elimination algorithm, handled CDR3 identification, clonotype clustering and error correction. A nonparametric unseen species model with Euler transformation was used to estimate lower-bound total TCR beta diversity. The public sequencing data were trimmed at Q25 with fastp and processed into clonotypes with MiXCR by TCRdb, which kept only in-frame beta chains. Every CDR3 protein is listed once, alongside the most common genes and DNA of its rows. TCRdb's processing, not the authors' own work, is the source of the V and J calls. This sample gives hundreds of thousands of distinct CDR3 sequences in total; around 50% of them show up just once. Around a quarter of the sample lies in the top ten.

This clonotype was seen more than once but under ten times. The clone's antigen remains unknown. Base qualities were left out, and no much larger clone turns up one base away. Systemically healthy Caucasian individuals from Russia, approximately 39 in total and aged roughly 6 to 95 years, were included as donors. Each donor gave ten milliliters of peripheral blood, drawn into EDTA-treated Vacutainer tubes. PBMCs were isolated by Ficoll-Paque density-gradient centrifugation, with at least 6.5 million obtained per sample. Trizol reagent was used to extract total RNA from the PBMCs, yielding at least 5.5 micrograms per sample. For every donor, an aliquot of PBMCs went through flow cytometry to measure the percentages of naive CD45RAhigh/CD27high T cells.

This TCR was sampled from a man in his forties or fifties in good health. Sequencing input: blood. The receptor chain draws on TRBV21-1 and TRBJ2-7; the D call TRBD2 from the table was never checked on the DNA. TRBV21-1 is termed a pseudogene. The nucleotides read TGTGCCAGCAGCAAAGATTTAGTATCCGGGACTTTAGGTACACAATCCTACGAGCAGTACTTC. The resulting protein is CASSKDLVSGTLGTQSYEQYF.